This TCR beta chain was sequenced for a study of blood T cells in healthy people across ages. It was with a sample-barcoded 5' primer and a J-beta primer mix that a second PCR of about 6 to 12 cycles was run. All samples yielded 2.5 million or more CDR3-containing paired-end reads. TCRdb re-called the 5' RACE reads with MiXCR, one entry per CDR3 protein. The table includes more than 750,000 distinct CDR3 sequences, under 35% detected once. The V and J ends lost 1 base and 0 bases respectively, with 12 bases between them. The CDR3 spans 16 residues. This clonotype was seen only a few times. Its antigen is not known. Study observations and caveats: It was not possible, with unsorted PBMCs, to conclusively compare naive and antigen-experienced cells.

In addition, the sample was reused for a study of T cells of mothers and their children.

Material: blood. This sequence was found in a woman aged 40 to 50 in good health. V is TRBV12-3 or TRBV12-4 and J is TRBJ1-1; D perhaps matches TRBD1 (5 bases). The CDR3 sequence is CASSLVRQTVNTEAFF. The CDR3 nucleotides are TGTGCCAGCAGTTTAGTCCGACAGACGGTGAACACTGAAGCTTTCTTT.